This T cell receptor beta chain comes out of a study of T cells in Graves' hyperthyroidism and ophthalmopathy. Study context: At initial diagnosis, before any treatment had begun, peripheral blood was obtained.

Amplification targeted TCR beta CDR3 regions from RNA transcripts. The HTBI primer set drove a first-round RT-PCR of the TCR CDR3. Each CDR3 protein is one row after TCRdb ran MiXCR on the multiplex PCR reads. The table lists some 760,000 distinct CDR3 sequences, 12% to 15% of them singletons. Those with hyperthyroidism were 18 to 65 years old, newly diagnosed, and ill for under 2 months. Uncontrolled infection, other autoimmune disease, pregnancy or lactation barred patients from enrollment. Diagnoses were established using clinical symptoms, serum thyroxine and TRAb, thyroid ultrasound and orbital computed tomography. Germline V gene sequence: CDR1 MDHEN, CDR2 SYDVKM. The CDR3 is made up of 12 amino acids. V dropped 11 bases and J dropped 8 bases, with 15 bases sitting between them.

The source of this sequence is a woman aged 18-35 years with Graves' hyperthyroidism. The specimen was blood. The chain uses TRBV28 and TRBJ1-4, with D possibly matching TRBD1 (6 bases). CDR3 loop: CASRGGGEKLFF. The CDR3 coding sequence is TGTGCCTCGCGCGGGGGCGGCGAAAAACTGTTTTTT. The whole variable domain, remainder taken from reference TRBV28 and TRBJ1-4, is DVKVTQSSRYLVKRTGEKVFLECVQDMDHENMFWYRQDPGLGLRLIYFSYDVKMKEKGDIPEGYSVSREKKERFSLILESASTNQTSMYLCASRGGGEKLFFGSGTQLSVL.